This passage covers 5 T cell receptor beta chains from one sample sequenced in a study of cytomegalovirus exposure and HLA in healthy donors (dated by TCRdb to 2017 to 2019). The library was built by means of the immunoSEQ multiplex PCR assay. The source is immuneACCESS, and TCRdb retained only in-frame sequences with V and J called. Part of the clones is not carried over; for the studies checked, unresolved V genes explain less than half of this, and the remainder is unexplained. Counted in this sample were fewer than 300,000 clones; 70% to 90% of them appeared once. The top ten clones comprise 0.92% of the sample. Sequenced sample: PBMCs. All receptors come from a woman aged 18 to 35 in good health and CMV-seronegative.

The chain uses TRBV5-1 and TRBJ2-3; D possibly corresponds to TRBD2 (5 bases). Per the germline V gene, CDR1 is SGHRS and CDR2 is YFSETQ. The CDR3 runs to 15 residues. V was trimmed by 7 bases and J by 6 bases, leaving 21 bases between them. The CDR3 coding sequence is TGCGCCAGCCATCCCTCTTACGGGATGGTCGATACGCAGTATTTT. Translating it yields CASHPSYGMVDTQYF.

V usage is TRBV7-8 and J usage is TRBJ2-1, with TRBD2 matching 9 bases. Germline CDR1 reads SGHVS; CDR2 reads FQNEAQ. Unmatched junction bases numbered 8, after V lost 0 bases and J lost 5 bases. The CDR3 runs to 17 residues. For the CDR3, the DNA is TGTGCCAGCAGCTTAGCGCTCTGGCGGGAGGGGGACAATGAGCAGTTCTTC. This sequence encodes CASSLALWREGDNEQFF.

This chain links TRBV14 with TRBJ2-4; D unresolved. Trimming took off 1 base at V and 6 bases at J, with 4 bases between the two ends. Germline-derived CDR1 and CDR2 are SGHDN and FVKESK. The CDR3 extends over 12 amino acids. In DNA form, the CDR3 reads TGTGCCAGCAGCCAAGGAGTAAACATTCAGTACTTC. Its translation: CASSQGVNIQYF.

This clone was observed a single time. The chain couples TRBV11-3 to TRBJ2-7; no clear D gene. Trimming removed 1 base from V and 0 bases from J, with 10 bases in between. CDR1 is SGHNT and CDR2 is YENEEA in the germline V gene. The CDR3 consists of 15 residues. The CDR3 sequence: CASSLGPESSYEQYF. In nucleotides, the CDR3 is TGTGCCAGCAGCTTAGGCCCCGAGAGCTCCTACGAGCAGTACTTC.

The V and J genes are TRBV9 and TRBJ2-1; 11 bases are shared with TRBD2. This CDR3 comprises 17 residues. Germline assignment: CDR1 SGDLS and CDR2 YYNGEE. V lost 0 bases, J lost 9 bases, and 11 bases stayed unmatched. For the CDR3, the DNA is TGTGCCAGCAGCGTAGAGGTCACTAGCGGGAGCGGGAGTGAGCAGTTCTTC. Protein sequence: CASSVEVTSGSGSEQFF.